This passage covers 16 T cell receptor beta chains from one sample sequenced in a study of cytomegalovirus exposure and HLA in healthy donors. The PCR was carried out with 60 Vbeta primers and 13 Jbeta primers. Produced via immunoSEQ multiplex PCR; TCRdb's table is partial and in-frame only. The sample lists 150,000 to 190,000 clones, roughly 84% occurring once. Source material: PBMCs. The receptors stem from a woman in her late teens or twenties in good health and CMV-seronegative.

The V and J genes are TRBV4-2 and TRBJ1-2; TRBD1 might be the D (6 bases). The V end was cut by 1 base, the J end by 1 base, with 13 bases between. CDR1 is LGHNA, CDR2 YNFKEQ, per germline. This CDR3 is built from 16 residues. CDR3 residues: CASSQGGGQYNYGYTF. The CDR3 region has the DNA TGTGCCAGCAGCCAAGGCGGGGGCCAGTATAACTATGGCTACACCTTC.

This chain uses TRBV28 with TRBJ1-5; 8 nucleotides match TRBD1. Germline-derived CDR1 and CDR2 are MDHEN and SYDVKM. The junction had 13 bases not matched to a gene; V was cut back by 5 bases and J by 4 bases. This CDR3 is built from 17 residues. The CDR3, as DNA: TGTGCCAGCAGTGGGACTAATCAGGGGGCATGGAATCAGCCCCAGCATTTT. It yields the protein CASSGTNQGAWNQPQHF.

This chain joins TRBV19 and TRBJ1-3; no clear D gene. Trimming stripped 7 bases from V and 0 bases from J, with 16 bases between. CDR1 is LNHDA, CDR2 SQIVND, per germline (reference sequence). This CDR3 region has 16 residues. CDR3 nucleotides: TGTGCCAGTACAGTCGGGCCGGGAAGCTCTGGAAACACCATATATTTT. Protein product: CASTVGPGSSGNTIYF.

V is TRBV6-5 and J is TRBJ2-3, with 7 nucleotides matching TRBD2. Germline values: CDR1 MNHEY, CDR2 SVGAGI. V lost 7 bases and J lost 6; bases outside the gene matches: 10. The length of the CDR3 is 14 residues. DNA for the CDR3: TGTGCCAGCACTCCATCAGGGCGGGGGGATACGCAGTATTTT. Translated, it gives CASTPSGRGDTQYF.

The rearrangement joins TRBV5-4 to TRBJ2-7; D perhaps matches TRBD2 (5 bases). Trimming pared 4 bases from V and 2 bases from J, leaving 13 bases between. The CDR3 length is 14 residues. In germline, CDR1 is SGHNT, CDR2 YYREEE (reference sequence). Here the CDR3 DNA reads TGTGCCAGCAGCCCCGACGCCGGGGCCTACGAGCAGTACTTC. Amino acid sequence: CASSPDAGAYEQYF.

V is TRBV11-2 and J is TRBJ2-1, with unresolved D. The V gene's germline CDR1 is SGHAT and CDR2 FQNNGV. CDR3 size: 12 residues. Trimming took off 1 base at V and 12 bases at J, with 10 bases between the two ends. In DNA form, the CDR3 reads TGTGCCAGCAGCTTAGTCCGGTTTGGGCAGTTCTTC. Amino acids: CASSLVRFGQFF.

The chain has TRBV19 and TRBJ2-5; TRBD2 matches at 12 bases. The CDR3 length is 15 residues. Germline V CDR1 and CDR2: LNHDA, SQIVND (reference sequence). J was trimmed by 4 bases and V by 5 bases; bases with no gene match: 5. CDR3: CASSDLAGGIETQYF. DNA of the CDR3: TGTGCCAGTAGTGATCTAGCGGGAGGGATAGAGACCCAGTACTTC.

The chain is built from TRBV4-3 and TRBJ2-1; weak D call: TRBD2 (6 bases). This CDR3 comprises 13 residues. CDR1 is LGHNA and CDR2 is YSLEER in the germline V gene. The V end was cut by 10 bases, the J end by 8 bases, with 18 bases between. CDR3 region: CATSLSPGDEQFF. CDR3 sequence (DNA): TGCGCCACAAGTTTATCCCCGGGGGATGAGCAGTTCTTC.

J is TRBJ2-4 and V is TRBV30; 10 nucleotides line up with TRBD2. V dropped 2 bases and J dropped 7; count of bases not matched to a gene: 5. The CDR3 spans 14 residues. Germline CDR1 reads GTSNPN; CDR2 reads SVGIG (reference sequence). The CDR3 protein is CAWSKTSGANIQYF. In DNA form, the CDR3 reads TGTGCCTGGAGTAAAACTAGCGGGGCGAACATTCAGTACTTC.

This rearrangement joins TRBV5-1 to TRBJ2-7, with 11 bases lining up with TRBD2. The germline CDR1 and CDR2 sequences are SGHRS and YFSETQ. Germline trimming cut 0 bases from V and 5 bases from J; bases unmatched to any gene: 4. This CDR3 region has 15 residues. DNA for the CDR3: TGCGCCAGCAGCTTGGCCACTAGCGGGAGCCACGAGCAGTACTTC. Amino acid sequence: CASSLATSGSHEQYF.

The chain joins TRBV28 to TRBJ2-6, with D possibly matching TRBD2 (6 bases). V lost 11 bases to trimming and J lost 0 bases, with 14 bases between them. Germline V lookup: CDR1 MDHEN, CDR2 SYDVKM. This CDR3 is 15 amino acids long. The CDR3, as DNA: TGTGCCTCATCGAGCGGGCACTCTGGGGCCAACGTCCTGACTTTC. Protein product: CASSSGHSGANVLTF.

The count of this clone is one. The V gene is TRBV29-1, the J gene TRBJ2-7, with 8 bases aligning to TRBD1. CDR1 and CDR2 from the germline V gene are SQVTM and ANQGSEA. The CDR3 spans 14 residues. Losses at the gene ends were 6 bases for V and 0 bases for J; bases not matched to a gene: 7. CDR3 DNA sequence: TGCAGCGTCAATACAGGGGGTTCCTCCTACGAGCAGTACTTC. Translating gives CSVNTGGSSYEQYF.

V is TRBV28 and J is TRBJ1-2; D is ambiguous. The CDR3 has 13 residues. V lost 2 bases to trimming and J lost 5 bases, with 9 bases between them. CDR1 and CDR2 from the germline V gene are MDHEN and SYDVKM. The CDR3 DNA reads TGTGCCAGCAGTTTACTGGCAGGTTATGGCTACACCTTC. Translated, it gives CASSLLAGYGYTF.

The chain uses TRBV6-5 and TRBJ2-7; D possibly corresponds to TRBD1 (6 bases). CDR1 MNHEY and CDR2 SVGAGI come from the germline V gene. Trimming shortened V by 4 bases and J by 7 bases, and 20 bases separated the two germline ends. The CDR3 has 15 residues. The CDR3 region is CASSSPGGPGFEQYF. CDR3 coding DNA: TGTGCCAGCAGTTCTCCTGGGGGCCCAGGGTTTGAGCAGTACTTC.

The genes are TRBV19 and TRBJ2-7; D gene unclear. V shed 4 bases and J shed 5 bases, with 18 bases lying between them. The CDR3 totals 15 residues. The V gene's germline CDR1 is LNHDA and CDR2 SQIVND (reference sequence). As DNA, the CDR3 is TGTGCCAGTAGTAACACGCCACCGGCGGTGAACGAGCAGTACTTC. It translates to CASSNTPPAVNEQYF.

The chain joins TRBV19 to TRBJ1-5, with D maybe TRBD1 (5 bases). The CDR3 loop spans 16 amino acids. Germline CDR1 and CDR2: LNHDA and SQIVND (reference sequence). V dropped 2 bases and J dropped 0 bases, with 11 bases sitting between them. For the CDR3, the DNA is TGTGCCAGTAGTATAAACAGGTTTTATAGCAATCAGCCCCAGCATTTT. Its translation is CASSINRFYSNQPQHF.